A single T cell receptor beta chain is shown here with its context. This clonotype occurred many times. Its specific antigen is unknown. There are no base qualities to consult, and no much larger clone falls within one base. Ficoll-Paque density gradient centrifugation was used to isolate PBMCs. The sample is drawn from a study of T-cell memory formation after mild COVID-19 (dated by TCRdb to about 2021). Regarding the study in general: TCR sequence clusters from the two donors were largely donor specific. Two young, previously healthy adult volunteers, one female and one male, were included in the cohort. Longitudinal TCRalpha and TCRbeta repertoire sequencing tracked T-cell clones expanding and contracting after mild COVID-19 in two donors.

Trimmed from V: 3 bases; trimmed from J: 6 bases; junction bases lacking a gene match: 1. CDR1 MNHEY and CDR2 SVGEGT are derived from the germline V gene. The CDR3 runs 14 amino acids, cysteine and phenylalanine included. Just the 42-base CDR3 DNA is kept, in frame starting at base 1. The paper's findings and limits, for the study overall: Some responding clones were detected in pre-infection memory, suggesting pre-existing cross-reactive memory T cells joined the SARS-CoV-2 response. Only a couple of mild cases were covered by the study, and larger cohorts that include severe cases with pre-infection samples were considered necessary. Contracting CD4+ clones were located mainly in the CM and EM memory subsets, whereas CD8+ clones were found to be enriched in EMRA. SARS-CoV-2 specificity was not confirmed for the second-wave clones peaking on day 37. Balanced CD4/CD8 phenotypes were observed for clones contracting from day 15 to 85, whereas a bias towards CD4+ was observed for a second wave of clones expanding from day 15 to 37.

Sequencing relied on an Illumina NovaSeq 6000. Using 5'RACE with constant-segment primers, TCRalpha and TCRbeta cDNA libraries were constructed, with sample barcodes and unique molecular identifiers added in the process. RNA was extracted from every sample with Trizol reagent. Amplification of the libraries took two PCR steps, and the second step added a second sample barcode plus Illumina TruSeq adapters. Sequencing of the libraries was done on an Illumina NovaSeq, producing 2 x 150 bp paired-end reads. The paper's processing steps were these. Demultiplexing of reads and collapsing into UMI-guided consensus sequences were performed with migec v1.2.7. Using mixcr v2.1.11, UMI consensuses were aligned to TRA and TRB V and J templates and then assembled into clonotypes. Expanded or contracted clonotypes were those called significant by both edgeR and NoisET, with noise models trained on biological replicates. For edgeR calls, a false discovery rate-adjusted p below 0.01 and a log2 fold-change threshold of 1 were applied. As an exploratory analysis of dynamics, max-normalized trajectories of the 1000 most abundant clonotypes were examined with PCA combined with hierarchical clustering. Separately sequenced CD4+ and CD8+ repertoires were used to assign the CD4 or CD8 phenotype of responding clones. TCRdb passed the public sequencing reads through fastp at Q25 and MiXCR, retaining productive beta sequences. Each entry merges the rows of one CDR3 protein and shows their most common DNA and genes. What appears here as the V and J calls and clone size reflects TCRdb's work, not the paper's. For this sample the table gives 300,000 to 400,000 distinct CDR3 sequences, of which roughly an eighth were detected only once. The ten largest clones represent about 20% of the sample.

The sequence was obtained from a young man who had mild COVID-19 (a few samples of this study predate the infection). The sample titles of this study are shuffled in the database, so cell type and time point are left out; the donor was told from shared clones. The sequence joins TRBV6-2 or TRBV6-3 to TRBJ2-1, with 11 junctional bases fitting TRBD2. Material for sequencing was PBMCs or a T cell subset sorted from them (not recorded which). This receptor has the CDR3 CASSYSGGANEQFF. The sequenced DNA is TGTGCCAGCAGTTATAGCGGGGGGGCCAATGAGCAGTTCTTC.